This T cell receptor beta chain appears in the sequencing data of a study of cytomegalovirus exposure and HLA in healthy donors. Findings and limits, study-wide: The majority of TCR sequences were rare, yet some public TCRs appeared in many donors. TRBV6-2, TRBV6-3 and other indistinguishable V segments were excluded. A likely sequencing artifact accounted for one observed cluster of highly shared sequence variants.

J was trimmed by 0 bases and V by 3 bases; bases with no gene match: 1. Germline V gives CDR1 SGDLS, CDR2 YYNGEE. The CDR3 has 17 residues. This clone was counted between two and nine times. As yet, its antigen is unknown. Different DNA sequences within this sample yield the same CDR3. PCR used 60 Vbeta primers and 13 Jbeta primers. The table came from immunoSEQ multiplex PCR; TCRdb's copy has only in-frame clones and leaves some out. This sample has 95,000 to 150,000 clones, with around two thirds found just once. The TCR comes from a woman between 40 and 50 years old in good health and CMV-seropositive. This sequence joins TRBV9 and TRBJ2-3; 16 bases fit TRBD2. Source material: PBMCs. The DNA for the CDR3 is TGTGCCAGCAGCGCGGGACTAGCGGGAGGGAGCACAGATACGCAGTATTTT. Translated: CASSAGLAGGSTDTQYF.